This T cell receptor beta chain is from a study of blood T cell repertoires in COVID-19 (dated by TCRdb to the early 2020s). Background for the entire study: Collaborator samples came from the United States, Italy and Spain and covered acute and convalescent phases of COVID-19. The material from the prospective study consisted of cDNA or gDNA derived from T cells, B-cell-depleted T cells, or PBMCs. The dataset comprised deeply sampled blood TCRbeta repertoires from subjects exposed to, actively infected with, or recovered from COVID-19. A freely available public database, intended as a resource for researchers studying the immune response to SARS-CoV-2, is where the repertoires were released. The samples were drawn from the first 160 participants of the ongoing ImmuneRACE study and from roughly 1,300 subjects provided by 6 global collaborators. Sample metadata almost always included a de-identified subject ID, COVID-19 status, age in years and sex. Where available, HLA class I and class II types were obtained from metadata supplied by the sample provider rather than from assay-based typing. Results and caveats for the whole study, not just this receptor: How much clinical and demographic metadata was included differed by source and by participant, and the metadata was provided uncurated.

TCRbeta CDR3 regions were amplified from genomic DNA using the immunoSEQ Assay, a bias-controlled multiplex PCR. Processing in the source paper ran as follows. The number of nucleated cells in each sample was estimated from the amplification of reference gene primers within the assay. To quantify the absolute abundance of each unique TCRbeta CDR3 rearrangement, sequence reads were collapsed and filtered. For each sample, productive Simpson clonality was calculated by taking the square root of Simpson's diversity index across productive rearrangements. TCRdb provides this immuneACCESS table in a form limited to in-frame rearrangements. Some clones are lacking; in checked studies, under half of them reflect an unresolved V gene, and why the rest are absent is not known. V and J calls and clone size follow that table, whereas D and trimming were derived from the DNA. The sample table holds more than 200,000 clones, of which about 83% were seen once. The ten top clones hold 2% to 3% of the sample.

This clone was seen a few times. This receptor's antigen is unknown. Base qualities are not recorded, but no much larger clone differs from it by a single base. Each collaborating institution followed its own protocols to collect whole blood in K2EDTA tubes. Collaborator samples were shipped for TCRbeta analysis as frozen whole blood, isolated PBMCs, or DNA extracted from either sample type. Inclusive of the bounding cysteine and phenylalanine, the CDR3 is 15 residues long. CDR3 DNA only is kept here, 45 bases in frame from base 1. The V end gives up 4 bases and the J end 8 bases, leaving 13 bases in the junction not matched to a gene. CDR1 and CDR2 are read off the germline V gene (reference sequence) as LNHDA and SQIVND.

This TCR was recovered from a woman aged 40 to 49 with active or convalescent COVID-19. The rearranged segments are TRBV19 and TRBJ1-2; 7 bases in the middle match TRBD1. The sample consisted of peripheral blood. The DNA reads TGTGCCAGTAGTACCCGGACAGGTAGGTGGGGAGGCTACACCTTC. The encoded protein is CASSTRTGRWGGYTF. Here the CDR3 is joined to the reference TRBV19 and TRBJ1-2 genes, and the full variable domain is: DGGITQSPKYLFRKEGQNVTLSCEQNLNHDAMYWYRQDPGQGLRLIYYSQIVNDFQKGDIAEGYSVSREKKESFPLTVTSAQKNPTAFYLCASSTRTGRWGGYTFGSGTRLTVV.